This entry lists 20 T cell receptor beta chains sequenced from one sample in a study of neoadjuvant anti-PD-1 for oral cavity cancer. Assay used: immunoSEQ multiplex PCR; TCRdb lists only in-frame clones, some missing. The sample shows 12,000 or so clones, over 55% of them seen only once. The time point denotes: after neoadjuvant nivolumab, at surgical resection. The sample consisted of PBMCs, taken after nivolumab (anti-PD-1) treatment. The origin of the receptors is a person aged 40 to 85 with oral cavity squamous cell carcinoma.

This clone was counted a few times. The V and J genes are TRBV2 and TRBJ1-1; 7 bases align to TRBD1. The CDR3 sequence is 14 residues long. CDR1 SNHLY and CDR2 FYNNEI come from the germline V gene. After removal of 8 bases from V and 3 bases from J, the junction contained 9 bases not matched to a gene. CDR3 sequence reads: CASRLRQGDTEAFF. The CDR3 region has the DNA TGTGCCAGCCGCCTAAGGCAGGGGGACACTGAAGCTTTCTTT.

The chain is built from TRBV5-6 and TRBJ2-1, with D possibly being TRBD1 or TRBD2 (5 bases each). The CDR3 extends over 17 amino acids. Trimming took off 3 bases at V and 7 bases at J, with 23 bases between the two ends. Germline V CDR1 and CDR2: SGHDT, YYEEEE. As DNA, the CDR3 is TGTGCCAGCAGCTCGCTCCGGGACGGAGGCCTTGTAAATGAGCAGTTCTTC. It specifies CASSSLRDGGLVNEQFF.

CDR3 coding DNA: TGCAGCGGTGGACCGGGACTAGCATCATCATGGGAGCAGTTCTTC. This translates into CSGGPGLASSWEQFF. This rearrangement joins TRBV29-1 to TRBJ2-1; 9 bases are a match to TRBD2. This CDR3 is built from 15 residues. From germline, CDR1 is SQVTM and CDR2 ANQGSEA. The trim removed 7 bases at V and 10 bases at J, leaving 17 bases unmatched.

This rearrangement joins TRBV20-1 to TRBJ1-1; D might be TRBD1 (6 bases). The length of the CDR3 is 11 residues. The germline V gene encodes CDR1 DFQATT and CDR2 SNEGSKA (reference sequence). V was clipped by 0 bases and J by 11 bases, with 10 bases between them. CDR3 DNA: TGCAGTGCTAGAGAGGGAGGGGGGGCTTTCTTT. As protein: CSAREGGGAFF.

The table lists this clone with a few counts. The chain links TRBV5-1 to TRBJ2-7; 7 nucleotides match TRBD1. The length of the CDR3 is 14 residues. Germline values: CDR1 SGHRS, CDR2 YFSETQ. Trimming at V came to 4 bases and at J to 2 bases, leaving 6 bases not matched to a gene. CDR3: CASSGKGTAYEQYF. The CDR3 coding sequence is TGCGCCAGCAGCGGAAAGGGGACAGCCTACGAGCAGTACTTC.

The chain combines TRBV7-9 with TRBJ2-6, with TRBD1 matching 8 bases. The germline gives CDR1 SEHNR, CDR2 FQNEAQ (reference sequence). The CDR3 contains 17 residues. With 5 bases clipped from V and 1 base from J, the junction kept 7 bases outside the gene matches. The DNA for the CDR3 is TGTGCCAGCAGCAGGGGACAGGCCCTATCTGGGGCCAACGTCCTGACTTTC. It specifies CASSRGQALSGANVLTF. Full variable domain (remainder filled in from reference TRBV7-9 and TRBJ2-6): DTGVSQNPRHKITKRGQNVTFRCDPISEHNRLYWYRQTLGQGPEFLTYFQNEAQLEKSRLLSDRFSAERPKGSFSTLEIQRTEQGDSAMYLCASSRGQALSGANVLTFGAGSRLTVL.

In this sample, this clone turned up once. This rearrangement joins TRBV9 to TRBJ1-1, with D uncertain. V shed 0 bases and J shed 1 base, with 10 bases lying between them. This CDR3 comprises 15 residues. From germline, CDR1 is SGDLS and CDR2 YYNGEE. The CDR3 DNA sequence: TGTGCCAGCAGCGTAGAGGCGGGGTGGAACACTGAAGCTTTCTTT. As protein: CASSVEAGWNTEAFF. The whole variable domain, remainder taken from reference TRBV9 and TRBJ1-1, is DSGVTQTPKHLITATGQRVTLRCSPRSGDLSVYWYQQSLDQGLQFLIQYYNGEERAKGNILERFSAQQFPDLHSELNLSSLELGDSALYFCASSVEAGWNTEAFFGQGTRLTVV.

The chain carries TRBV6-5 and TRBJ1-1; the D gene is possibly TRBD1 (5 bases). The CDR3 covers 13 residues. V lost 9 bases to trimming and J lost 1 base, with 12 bases between them. Per germline, CDR1 MNHEY and CDR2 SVGAGI. The CDR3 region has the DNA TGTGCCAGTCGACAGAGACAGAACACTGAAGCTTTCTTT. Amino acid sequence: CASRQRQNTEAFF.

Only one count was recorded for this clone. For the CDR3, the DNA is TGTGCCAGCAGCTCACAGGACAGGGGCTATAATCAGCCCCAGCATTTT. Translation gives CASSSQDRGYNQPQHF. J is TRBJ1-5 and V is TRBV7-9, with 9 positions matching TRBD1. The CDR3 has 16 residues. Germline-derived CDR1 and CDR2 are SEHNR and FQNEAQ (reference sequence). V lost 4 bases, J lost 4 bases, and 8 bases stayed unmatched. Full variable domain (outside the CDR3, taken from reference TRBV7-9 and TRBJ1-5): DTGVSQNPRHKITKRGQNVTFRCDPISEHNRLYWYRQTLGQGPEFLTYFQNEAQLEKSRLLSDRFSAERPKGSFSTLEIQRTEQGDSAMYLCASSSQDRGYNQPQHFGDGTRLSIL.

As for this clone: The junction differs from germline at one of its ends, possibly a read error. The V call is TRBV7-7, the J call TRBJ2-7; TRBD1 aligns across 8 bases. CDR3 length: 13 residues. CDR1 is SSHAT, CDR2 FNYEAQ, per germline (reference sequence). The CDR3 bases are TGTGCTAGCAGCACCGGACAGGGCTACGAGCAGTACTTC. Protein sequence: CASSTGQGYEQYF.

The V call is TRBV9, the J call TRBJ2-7; 7 bases align to TRBD2. Germline CDR1 is SGDLS and CDR2 is YYNGEE. After removal of 7 bases from V and 2 bases from J, the junction contained 9 bases not matched to a gene. CDR3 size: 14 residues. CDR3 protein: CASGPPGGTYEQYF. DNA of the CDR3: TGTGCCAGCGGGCCTCCGGGGGGAACCTACGAGCAGTACTTC.

This clone was detected a few times. The gene calls are TRBV7-6 and TRBJ1-2, with no clear D. The CDR3 is made up of 14 amino acids. Looked up from germline, CDR1 is SGHVS and CDR2 is FNYEAQ. Between the trimmed V and J ends, which lost 5 bases and 1 base, there was a span of 11 bases. CDR3 nucleotide sequence: TGTGCCAGCAGCCCAGGACCGTTTAACTATGGCTACACCTTC. This encodes CASSPGPFNYGYTF.

The chain combines TRBV6-6 with TRBJ2-7; D possibly corresponds to TRBD2 (6 bases). From germline, CDR1 is MNHNY and CDR2 SVGAGI (reference sequence). V shed 6 bases and J shed 3 bases, with 15 bases lying between them. The length of the CDR3 is 14 residues. This chain's CDR3 is CASRMGRGIYEQYF. In DNA, the CDR3 is TGTGCCAGCAGAATGGGACGGGGGATCTACGAGCAGTACTTC.

In DNA form, the CDR3 reads TGTGCCAGCAGTTCCCCCGCAGGGCCCGTCACTGAAGCTTTCTTT. Its translation is CASSSPAGPVTEAFF. The J gene is TRBJ1-1, the V gene TRBV28; the D gene is possibly TRBD1 (5 bases). Germline V gene sequence: CDR1 MDHEN, CDR2 SYDVKM. Trimming shortened V by 4 bases and J by 4 bases, and 16 bases separated the two germline ends. The CDR3 is 15 residues long.

This clone has just a few counts. The CDR3 sequence: CASSLDREGGYTF. For the CDR3, the DNA is TGTGCCAGCAGCCTCGACAGGGAAGGTGGCTACACCTTC. The chain employs TRBV7-3 and TRBJ1-2, with 7 bases matching TRBD1. Germline CDR1 is SGHTA and CDR2 is FQGTGA. The CDR3 consists of 13 residues. The V gene end was trimmed by 5 bases and the J gene end by 7 bases; junction bases not matched to a gene: 7.

This rearrangement joins TRBV4-2 to TRBJ2-1; 9 nucleotides align to TRBD2. CDR1 and CDR2 (germline): LGHNA, YNFKEQ. J was trimmed by 7 bases and V by 0 bases; bases with no gene match: 10. This CDR3 comprises 17 residues. The CDR3: CASSQDRATSGRNEQFF. The CDR3 nucleotides read TGTGCCAGCAGCCAAGATCGGGCGACTAGCGGTCGAAATGAGCAGTTCTTC.

This clone has a handful of counts. The chain links TRBV30 to TRBJ2-5, with 11 bases that match TRBD2. CDR1 is GTSNPN and CDR2 is SVGIG in the germline V gene (reference sequence). This CDR3 is 15 amino acids long. The junction had 5 bases not matched to a gene; V was cut back by 0 bases and J by 5 bases. The CDR3 here is CAWSVRLAGIETQYF. In nucleotides, the CDR3 is TGTGCCTGGAGTGTACGACTAGCGGGAATCGAGACCCAGTACTTC.

The chain combines TRBV30 with TRBJ1-1; the D is unclear. There are 14 residues in the CDR3. Per germline, CDR1 GTSNPN and CDR2 SVGIG (reference sequence). Trimming took off 4 bases at V and 4 bases at J, with 16 bases between the two ends. CDR3 amino acids: CAWKKRGRGTEAFF. CDR3 sequence (DNA): TGTGCCTGGAAAAAACGAGGGAGAGGCACTGAAGCTTTCTTT.

The gene calls are TRBV28 and TRBJ2-7, with D possibly TRBD1 on 6 matching bases. Deletions cut 2 bases from V and 3 bases from J, with 11 bases between. In germline, CDR1 is MDHEN, CDR2 SYDVKM. This CDR3 region has 14 residues. The CDR3 sequence: CASSLHGQNYEQYF. DNA of the CDR3: TGTGCCAGCAGTTTACATGGACAGAACTACGAGCAGTACTTC.

The rearrangement links TRBV28 to TRBJ1-4, with D possibly matching TRBD1 (6 bases). CDR3 size: 15 residues. V was cut by 6 bases and J by 8 bases, with 19 bases left in between. CDR1 MDHEN and CDR2 SYDVKM come from the germline V gene. This chain's CDR3 is CASRPDRLLGEKLFF. The CDR3 DNA follows: TGTGCCAGCAGACCCGACAGGTTGCTTGGGGAAAAACTGTTTTTT.